This is a list of T cell receptor beta chains from one sample in a study of blood T cell repertoires in COVID-19. The protocol was immunoSEQ multiplex PCR, while the TCRdb copy is restricted to in-frame clones and leaves out a portion. The sample contains about 98,000 clones, 70% to 90% of which appear only once. The sample was peripheral blood. Every receptor here comes from a man in his 60s with acute or convalescent COVID-19. CDR3s include the opening cysteine and the closing phenylalanine or tryptophan. The D gene is left open where the match is weak. Only part of the rows carry a size: once, few, many, or a class if the clone is expanded.

J: TRBJ2-7; size: .; V: TRBV3-1/TRBV3-2; length: 14; D: TRBD2; DNA: TGTGCCAGCAGCCACGGGGGGAGCTCCTACGAGCAGTACTTC; CDR3: CASSHGGSSYEQYF
J: TRBJ2-1; size: .; V: TRBV9; length: 14; D: .; DNA: TGTGCCAGCAGCGTTGGGAGCTCCTACAATGAGCAGTTCTTC; CDR3: CASSVGSSYNEQFF
J: TRBJ1-3; size: .; V: TRBV18; length: 16; D: .; DNA: TGTGCCAGCTCACCCACCCGGGACATCTCTGGAAACACCATATATTTT; CDR3: CASSPTRDISGNTIYF
J: TRBJ2-7; size: .; V: TRBV19; length: 13; D: TRBD2; DNA: TGTGCCAGTAGTATAGCGGGGGGTTACGAGCAGTACTTC; CDR3: CASSIAGGYEQYF
J: TRBJ2-1; size: .; V: TRBV5-4; length: 15; D: .; DNA: TGTGCCAGCAGCTTGGGACAGGAGTACTACAATGAGCAGTTCTTC; CDR3: CASSLGQEYYNEQFF
J: TRBJ2-1; size: .; V: TRBV5-6; length: 15; D: .; DNA: TGTGCCAGCAGCCCAGGGGATTTCTCCTACAATGAGCAGTTCTTC; CDR3: CASSPGDFSYNEQFF
J: TRBJ2-3; size: .; V: TRBV5-1; length: 15; D: .; DNA: TGCGCCAGCACCATACGGGACGGCGGGGTCGATACGCAGTATTTT; CDR3: CASTIRDGGVDTQYF
J: TRBJ1-1; size: .; V: TRBV7-9; length: 14; D: .; DNA: TGTGCCAGCAGCTCCGGTCAGGCGACCACTGAAGCTTTCTTT; CDR3: CASSSGQATTEAFF
J: TRBJ2-3; size: .; V: TRBV5-4; length: 17; D: TRBD2; DNA: TGTGCCAGCAGCCAGAAGACTAGCGGGGGGGCAATAGATACGCAGTATTTT; CDR3: CASSQKTSGGAIDTQYF
J: TRBJ2-7; size: once; V: TRBV12-5; length: 13; D: TRBD2; DNA: TGTGCTAGTGGTTTGGTGGGGGGGTTAGAGCAGTACTTC; CDR3: CASGLVGGLEQYF
J: TRBJ2-2; size: .; V: TRBV7-2; length: 15; D: .; DNA: TGTGCCAGCAGCGTGAGCACCTGGGGGGCCGGGGAGCTGTTTTTT; CDR3: CASSVSTWGAGELFF
J: TRBJ1-5; size: .; V: TRBV5-4; length: 17; D: .; DNA: TGTGCCAGCCAAGGACAAGGTTCGGCAAATTCAAATCAGCCCCAGCATTTT; CDR3: CASQGQGSANSNQPQHF
J: TRBJ1-5; size: .; V: TRBV6-2/TRBV6-3; length: 12; D: .; DNA: TGTGCCAGCAGTTACCGGAATCAGCCCCAGCATTTT; CDR3: CASSYRNQPQHF
J: TRBJ1-1; size: .; V: TRBV30; length: 14; D: .; DNA: TGTGCCTGGAGATTAGGAGGGCCTGGGACTGAAGCTTTCTTT; CDR3: CAWRLGGPGTEAFF
J: TRBJ2-3; size: .; V: TRBV10-1; length: 15; D: TRBD2; DNA: TGCGCCAGCAGCTCGGGACTAGCGGGAAGGGATACGCAGTATTTT; CDR3: CASSSGLAGRDTQYF
J: TRBJ1-1; size: .; V: TRBV19; length: 16; D: .; DNA: TGTGCCAGTAGTATATCCGGGAACCTAGGGAACACTGAAGCTTTCTTT; CDR3: CASSISGNLGNTEAFF
J: TRBJ2-5; size: once; V: TRBV27; length: 15; D: TRBD1; DNA: TGTGCCAGCAGTTTATGGCGACAGGGGGCCGAGACCCAGTACTTC; CDR3: CASSLWRQGAETQYF